Below, 5 T cell receptor beta chains from the same sample are listed, as sequenced in a study of response to subunit inactivated influenza vaccine. TCRdb recomputed calls from the RT-PCR reads with MiXCR, one row per CDR3 protein. The sample comprises 800,000 to 1,000,000 distinct CDR3 sequences, around 21% of which are singletons, and roughly a tenth rests with the top ten. Sequences were derived from PBMCs from blood, sampled approximately 5 days after vaccination. These TCRs come from a middle-aged man who received an inactivated influenza vaccine.

V usage is TRBV9 and J usage is TRBJ1-2, with 10 bases matching TRBD1. CDR3 length equals 16 residues. Trimming removed 4 bases from V and 4 bases from J; junction bases left unmatched: 10. Germline V gene sequence: CDR1 SGDLS, CDR2 YYNGEE. The CDR3 protein is CASSTRGTGVAYGYTF. The CDR3 DNA reads as TGTGCCAGCAGCACGAGGGGGACAGGGGTCGCCTATGGCTACACCTTC.

This clonotype was seen only a few times. The J gene is TRBJ1-4, the V gene TRBV7-2; a weak D match, TRBD1 (5 bases). Germline CDR1 SGHTA, CDR2 FQGNSA. The CDR3 contains 14 residues. V lost 5 bases and J 8 bases, leaving 15 bases between the germline ends. The CDR3 bases are TGTGCCAGCAGCATGACAGTATCCGGGGAAAAACTGTTTTTT. As protein: CASSMTVSGEKLFF.

Only a few counts were recorded for this clonotype. This rearrangement joins TRBV4-3 to TRBJ1-6, with 7 bases aligning to TRBD1. Germline CDR1 reads LGHNA; CDR2 reads YSLEER. The CDR3 runs 15 residues. V gave up 0 bases and J gave up 11 bases; unmatched junction bases: 7. CDR3 sequence (DNA): TGCGCCAGCAGCCAAGAGAACAGGGGTTTTCCACCCCTCCACTTT. Translation gives CASSQENRGFPPLHF.

This sequence joins TRBV4-1 and TRBJ1-2; the D is unclear. From germline, CDR1 is MGHRA and CDR2 YSYEKL. V shed 3 bases and J shed 1 base, with 9 bases lying between them. CDR3 length: 14 residues. The CDR3, as DNA: TGCGCCAGCAGCCATGAGGGTCTTAACTATGGCTACACCTTC. Protein product: CASSHEGLNYGYTF.

The chain recombines TRBV6-2 or TRBV6-3 with TRBJ2-3; D is perhaps TRBD2 (6 bases). This CDR3 comprises 14 residues. Looked up from germline, CDR1 is MNHEY and CDR2 is SVGEGT. The ends were cut back, 6 bases at V and 6 bases at J, with 16 bases in the middle. CDR3 sequence (DNA): TGTGCCAGCAGCCCGGGACTTCGATGGGATACGCAGTATTTT. Translated: CASSPGLRWDTQYF.